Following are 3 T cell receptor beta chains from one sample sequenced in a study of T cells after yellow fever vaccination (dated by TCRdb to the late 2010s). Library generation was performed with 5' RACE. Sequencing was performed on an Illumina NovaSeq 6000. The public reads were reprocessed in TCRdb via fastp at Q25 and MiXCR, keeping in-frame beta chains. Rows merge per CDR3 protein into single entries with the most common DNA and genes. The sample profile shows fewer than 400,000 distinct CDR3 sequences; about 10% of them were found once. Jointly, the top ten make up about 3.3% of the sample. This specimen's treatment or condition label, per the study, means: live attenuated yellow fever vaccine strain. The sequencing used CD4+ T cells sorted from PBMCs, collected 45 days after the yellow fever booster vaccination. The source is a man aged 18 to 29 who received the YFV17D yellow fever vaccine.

The CDR3 protein is CASSVQAGGITPLHF. DNA for the CDR3: TGTGCCAGCAGCGTTCAGGCAGGGGGCATAACACCCCTCCACTTT. The chain couples TRBV9 to TRBJ1-6; 8 nucleotides agree with TRBD1. Per the germline V gene, CDR1 is SGDLS and CDR2 is YYNGEE. Losses at the gene ends were 2 bases for V and 11 bases for J; bases not matched to a gene: 9. This CDR3 is built from 15 residues.

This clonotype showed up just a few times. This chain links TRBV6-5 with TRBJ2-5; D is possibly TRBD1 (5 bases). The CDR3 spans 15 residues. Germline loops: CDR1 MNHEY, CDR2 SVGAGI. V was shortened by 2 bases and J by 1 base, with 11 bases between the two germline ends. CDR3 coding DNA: TGTGCCAGCAGTTACACGAGGACACGCCAAGAGACCCAGTACTTC. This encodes CASSYTRTRQETQYF.

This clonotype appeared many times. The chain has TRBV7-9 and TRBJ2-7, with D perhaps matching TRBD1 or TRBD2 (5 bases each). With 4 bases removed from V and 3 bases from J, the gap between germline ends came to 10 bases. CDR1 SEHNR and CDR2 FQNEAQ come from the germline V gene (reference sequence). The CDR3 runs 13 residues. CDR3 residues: CASSWDLYYEQYF. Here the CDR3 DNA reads TGTGCCAGCAGCTGGGACCTCTACTACGAGCAGTACTTC.